This TCR beta chain was found in a study of early T cells in non-severe SARS-CoV-2 infection. The CDR3 runs to 14 residues. Trimming took off 3 bases at V and 6 bases at J, with 17 bases between the two ends. Germline V lookup: CDR1 DFQATT, CDR2 SNEGSKA (reference sequence). This clonotype was seen many times. TCRdb reanalysed the 5' RACE reads using MiXCR and keeps one entry per CDR3 protein. The table lists some 96,000 distinct CDR3 sequences, roughly 9.6% of them singletons. The chain has TRBV20-1 and TRBJ1-2, with D hard to call. The sequence was obtained from an adult who was a healthcare worker with PCR-confirmed SARS-CoV-2 infection or an uninfected control (not recorded which). The specimen comprised whole blood, sampled at baseline. CDR3: CSAREESTGHGYTF. The CDR3 DNA follows: TGCAGTGCTAGGGAGGAGTCCACGGGCCATGGCTACACCTTC.